These 28 T cell receptor beta chains came from one sample sequenced in a study of tumor-infiltrating lymphocytes in primary liver carcinoma (dated by TCRdb to about 2017). TRIzol reagent was used to extract blood RNA from unsorted whole blood, while the DNeasy Blood & Tissue kit provided the germline DNA. For sequencing, an Illumina HiSeq 2500 was employed. Starting from roughly 500 ng total RNA, TCRbeta-specific cDNA was produced by reverse transcription with a constant-region primer and ProtoScript II reverse transcriptase. Construction of the TCRbeta libraries relied on three nested rounds of multiplex PCR, following a slightly modified ARM-PCR procedure. Multiplex TRBV1-TRBV30 forward primers and a Cbeta reverse primer were used in the first two PCR rounds, each of which was run for 10 to 11 cycles. TCRdb trimmed the raw reads at Q25, called clones with MiXCR and kept productive beta chains. Merged by CDR3 protein, the rows form single entries marked with the most common genes and DNA. In this sample the table shows a few hundred thousand distinct CDR3 sequences, roughly three fifths of which occur a single time. Approximately 15% of the sample is held by the ten biggest clonotypes.

Sequenced sample: peripheral blood. These receptors all stem from a woman aged 25 to 39 with primary liver carcinoma and hepatitis B virus infection.

In regard to this clonotype: It may be a read error: a sequence one base away is much more abundant. V gene TRBV24-1 combines with J gene TRBJ2-1; no clear D. CDR3 length equals 12 residues. CDR1 KGHDR and CDR2 SFDVKD come from the germline V gene. In DNA form, the CDR3 reads TGTGCCACCAGTGGTTTGCCCCTGCCTAAGTTCTTC. It specifies CATSGLPLPKFF.

On this clonotype itself: This may be a read error: a much more frequent sequence differs by one nucleotide. V is TRBV29-1 and J is TRBJ2-7; weak D call: TRBD1 (6 bases). This CDR3 is built from 14 residues. Trimming pared 7 bases from V and 2 bases from J, leaving 18 bases between. CDR1 SQVTM and CDR2 ANQGSEA come from the germline V gene. The CDR3 sequence is CSAILRDIPYEQYF. The CDR3 region has the DNA TGCAGCGCTATTCTCCGGGACATCCCCTACGAGCAGTACTTC.

Points on this clonotype: This could be a read error, since a much larger clone is one nucleotide away. The chain combines TRBV6-5 with TRBJ2-3; TRBD2 matches at 9 bases. This CDR3 is 16 amino acids long. Germline-derived CDR1 and CDR2 are MNHEY and SVGAGI. The CDR3 loop reads CASSYSRLAGQDMQYF. The CDR3 nucleotides read TGTGCCAGCAGTTACTCTAGGCTAGCGGGACAAGATATGCAGTATTTT.

This clonotype has only a few counts. The chain employs TRBV5-4 and TRBJ2-7; D is unresolved. The V end was cut by 0 bases, the J end by 3 bases, with 10 bases between. The CDR3 spans 14 residues. The V gene's germline CDR1 is SGHNT and CDR2 YYREEE (reference sequence). In DNA form, the CDR3 reads TGTGCCAGCAGCTTGGCCGGGCAGTTCTACGAGCAGTACTTC. It codes for CASSLAGQFYEQYF.

The chain has TRBV7-9 and TRBJ2-5, with 10 bases matching TRBD1. Germline V gene lookup returns CDR1 SEHNR and CDR2 FQNEAQ (reference sequence). V lost 5 bases to trimming and J lost 5 bases; unmatched junction nucleotides: 8. This CDR3 comprises 15 residues. CDR3 sequence (DNA): TGTGCCAGCAGCAGACGACAGGGGGCCGGGGAGACCCAGTACTTC. Translation: CASSRRQGAGETQYF.

Of note for this clonotype: Relative to the germline gene, one junction end is altered; a read error may explain this. This rearrangement joins TRBV24-1 to TRBJ2-1, with D unresolved. Germline V gives CDR1 KGHDR, CDR2 SFDVKD. The CDR3 sequence is 13 residues long. The CDR3, as DNA: TGTGCCACCAGTGATTCGAGTAGGTATGAGCAGCTCTTC. As protein: CATSDSSRYEQLF.

This clonotype showed up just a few times. The chain couples TRBV12-3 or TRBV12-4 to TRBJ1-2; a weak D match, TRBD1 (5 bases). Trimming took off 2 bases at V and 6 bases at J, with 13 bases between the two ends. This CDR3 comprises 14 residues. CDR3 nucleotide sequence: TGTGCCAGCAGTTTATCGCCACAGGAGGATGGCTACACCTTC. This encodes CASSLSPQEDGYTF.

In this sample, this clonotype turned up a few times. Being one base from a much bigger clone, this may be a read error. The CDR3 loop reads CAIRPTGRETQYF. CDR3 DNA: TGTGCCATCAGACCCACAGGGAGGGAGACCCAGTACTTC. The V call is TRBV11-1, the J call TRBJ2-5; D is possibly TRBD1 or TRBD2 (6 bases each). The germline V gene has CDR1 SGHAT and CDR2 FQDESV (reference sequence). Trimming stripped 10 bases from V and 5 bases from J, with 17 bases between. This CDR3 spans 13 amino acids.

Concerning this clonotype: One end of the junction fails to match germline, which may point to a read error. The V and J genes are TRBV5-5 and TRBJ1-3, with a weak D call TRBD1 (6 bases). Germline V gives CDR1 SGHKS, CDR2 YYEKEE (reference sequence). The CDR3 extends over 15 amino acids. The CDR3: CTSSLSGGAGNTIYF. The CDR3 DNA reads TGTACCAGCAGCTTGAGTGGGGGCGCTGGAAACACCATATATTTT.

The V and J genes are TRBV5-8 and TRBJ1-2; TRBD1 aligns across 7 bases. Per the germline V gene, CDR1 is SGHTS and CDR2 is YDEGEE. CDR3 length equals 17 residues. The CDR3 loop reads CTNSLGTVRGASYGYTF. The CDR3 DNA is TGTACCAACAGCTTGGGGACAGTTCGCGGGGCATCCTATGGCTACACCTTC.

Details on this clonotype: A much larger clone lies one base from this, so it may be a read error. The rearrangement joins TRBV29-1 to TRBJ2-2; D might be TRBD2 (6 bases). The CDR3 spans 13 residues. Looked up from germline, CDR1 is SQVTM and CDR2 is ANQGSEA. CDR3 DNA: TGCAGCGTTGAACACGTGGACACCGGGGGGCTGTTTTTT. Translation gives CSVEHVDTGGLFF.

To note about this clonotype: This may arise from a read error, as a much more abundant clone is one base away. J is TRBJ2-1 and V is TRBV29-1; D is perhaps TRBD2 (6 bases). CDR1 and CDR2 from the germline V gene are SQVTM and ANQGSEA. Deletions cut 6 bases from V and 4 bases from J, with 19 bases between. The CDR3 runs to 15 residues. The CDR3 DNA sequence: TGCAGCGTCCACCCTGGGGGGAACCTATACAATGAGCAGTTCTTC. Its translation is CSVHPGGNLYNEQFF.

This clonotype was counted a single time. Its ends do not fully match the called genes, so a read error is possible. The V and J genes are TRBV6-1 and TRBJ1-5; D not certain. Per the germline V gene, CDR1 is MNHNS and CDR2 is SASEGT. The CDR3 covers 16 residues. CDR3 nucleotide sequence: TGTGCCAGTAGTGAAGAAAAGCCGACTGGCAATCAGCCCCAGCATTTT. Translated: CASSEEKPTGNQPQHF.

Notes on this clonotype: A much larger clone sits a single nucleotide away, making a read error possible. The rearrangement joins TRBV12-3 or TRBV12-4 to TRBJ2-3, with unresolved D. This CDR3 is 11 amino acids long. The CDR3 spells CVSRRTDTQYF. CDR3 bases: TGTGTCAGCAGACGAACAGATACGCAGTATTTT.

V gene TRBV29-1 combines with J gene TRBJ1-1, with D possibly TRBD1 on 6 matching bases. V lost 1 base, J lost 8 bases, and 14 bases lay in between. The length of the CDR3 is 13 residues. Germline assignment: CDR1 SQVTM and CDR2 ANQGSEA. The DNA for the CDR3 is TGCAGCGTTGAAGGGGGGACAAGGACGGAAGCTTTCTTT. Protein product: CSVEGGTRTEAFF.

Concerning this clonotype itself: At one end the junction does not follow the germline gene, possibly because of a read error. This chain uses TRBV29-1 with TRBJ2-7; D tentatively reads TRBD1 or TRBD2 (6 bases each). CDR1 is SQVTM, CDR2 ANQGSEA, per germline. The CDR3 has 13 residues. The CDR3 nucleotides read TGCAACGTTGAGGGAGGACAGTCCTACGAGCAGTACTTC. Amino acids: CNVEGGQSYEQYF.

Comments on this clonotype: A read error may account for a junction end that differs from germline. The gene calls are TRBV4-2 and TRBJ2-2; D is tentatively TRBD1 or TRBD2 (7 bases each). This CDR3 is 15 amino acids long. Germline V CDR1 and CDR2: LGHNA, YNFKEQ. The CDR3 DNA sequence: TGTGTCAGCAGCCCAGGGGGGAGGGTTATCGGGGAGCTGTTTTTT. Protein: CVSSPGGRVIGELFF.

This clonotype has a single count. The rearrangement links TRBV12-3 or TRBV12-4 to TRBJ2-6; tentative D call: TRBD1 (6 bases). Trimming stripped 6 bases from V and 0 bases from J, with 18 bases between. The CDR3 spans 18 residues. CDR3 sequence reads: CASSPGTGTNSGANVLTF. DNA for the CDR3: TGTGCCAGCAGCCCCGGGACGGGGACAAACTCTGGGGCCAACGTCCTGACTTTC.

As regards this clonotype: Possible read error: a much larger clone is one base away. The chain uses TRBV4-2 and TRBJ2-7; 9 nucleotides match TRBD1. The CDR3 consists of 16 residues. V lost 7 bases to trimming and J lost 3 bases; unmatched junction nucleotides: 13. CDR1 is LGHNA, CDR2 YNFKEQ, per germline. CDR3 sequence: CASNQEAGTGFYEQYF. DNA of the CDR3: TGTGCCAGCAACCAGGAGGCGGGGACAGGGTTCTACGAGCAGTACTTC.

The rearrangement joins TRBV13 to TRBJ2-7; 7 nucleotides align to TRBD2. The CDR3 is made up of 14 amino acids. Unmatched junction bases numbered 11, after V lost 10 bases and J lost 2 bases. Germline V gives CDR1 PRHDT, CDR2 FYEKMQ (reference sequence). The chain's CDR3 is CATRRSGGTYEQYF. Written as DNA, the CDR3 is TGTGCCACCAGAAGATCGGGGGGAACCTACGAGCAGTACTTC.

This clonotype was seen more than once but under ten times. The rearrangement links TRBV7-9 to TRBJ2-7; D call uncertain. The germline CDR1 and CDR2 sequences are SEHNR and FQNEAQ (reference sequence). Trimming cost V 5 bases and J 4 bases, with 12 bases left between them. This CDR3 has 13 amino acids. Written as DNA, the CDR3 is TGTGCCAGCAGCCCCCAAGACATATACGAGCAGTACTTC. Translation gives CASSPQDIYEQYF.

Turning to this clonotype: A single base separates this from a much larger clone, so it may be a read error. This rearrangement joins TRBV29-1 to TRBJ2-1; 8 bases align to TRBD2. This CDR3 spans 15 amino acids. Germline V gives CDR1 SQVTM, CDR2 ANQGSEA. Trimming cost V 4 bases and J 12 bases; bases outside gene matches: 17. The CDR3 DNA is TGCAGCGTTGCTCGAGCGGGAGTAGGGGTTGATGGGCAGTTCTTC. Protein product: CSVARAGVGVDGQFF.

This clonotype was detected a few times. The CDR3 coding sequence is TGTGCCAGCAGCCCCCCACAGGCCGCCTCTGGAAACACCATATATTTT. Residues: CASSPPQAASGNTIYF. The chain couples TRBV7-9 to TRBJ1-3; D may be TRBD1 (5 bases). Trimming stripped 5 bases from V and 0 bases from J, with 14 bases between. CDR3 size: 16 residues. Germline-derived CDR1 and CDR2 are SEHNR and FQNEAQ (reference sequence).

The chain employs TRBV6-5 and TRBJ2-4, with D maybe TRBD1 (5 bases). Between the trimmed V and J ends, which lost 6 bases and 5 bases, there was a span of 14 bases. Germline assignment: CDR1 MNHEY and CDR2 SVGAGI. This CDR3 is 14 amino acids long. CDR3 loop: CASRGLRFENIQYF. CDR3 sequence (DNA): TGTGCCAGCAGGGGGCTGAGATTCGAAAACATTCAGTACTTC.

This clonotype was recorded many times. This chain links TRBV12-3 or TRBV12-4 with TRBJ2-5, with 9 bases lining up with TRBD2. Germline trimming cut 5 bases from V and 3 bases from J; bases unmatched to any gene: 13. CDR3 length: 17 amino acids. CDR3 DNA: TGTGCCAGCAGTCTCCGGGGGCGGGAGGGTCCCAAAGAGACCCAGTACTTC. Translation gives CASSLRGREGPKETQYF.

This clonotype showed up many times. The chain uses TRBV29-1 and TRBJ1-4; D is uncertain. The germline V gene encodes CDR1 SQVTM and CDR2 ANQGSEA. This CDR3 contains 14 residues. CDR3 coding DNA: TGCTCCGCTTGGAACAGCCCCCTAAATGAAAAACTGTTTTTT. As protein: CSAWNSPLNEKLFF.

This clonotype is medium-sized by share. V gene TRBV10-3 combines with J gene TRBJ2-3; tentatively, D is TRBD2 (6 bases). The CDR3 has 12 residues. Germline V CDR1 and CDR2: ENHRY, SYGVKD. Trimming cost V 5 bases and J 8 bases, with 11 bases left between them. CDR3 nucleotides: TGTGCCATCAGTCACGATAGCGGTACGCAGTATTTT. Translated, it gives CAISHDSGTQYF.

The V call is TRBV9, the J call TRBJ1-6; 7 nucleotides match TRBD1. The CDR3 length is 16 residues. CDR1 is SGDLS, CDR2 YYNGEE, per germline. J gave up 8 bases and V 0 bases, and 8 bases lay outside the gene matches. CDR3 bases: TGTGCCAGCAGCGTAGACCCGACAGGGAGGGATTCACCCCTCCACTTT. Protein sequence: CASSVDPTGRDSPLHF.